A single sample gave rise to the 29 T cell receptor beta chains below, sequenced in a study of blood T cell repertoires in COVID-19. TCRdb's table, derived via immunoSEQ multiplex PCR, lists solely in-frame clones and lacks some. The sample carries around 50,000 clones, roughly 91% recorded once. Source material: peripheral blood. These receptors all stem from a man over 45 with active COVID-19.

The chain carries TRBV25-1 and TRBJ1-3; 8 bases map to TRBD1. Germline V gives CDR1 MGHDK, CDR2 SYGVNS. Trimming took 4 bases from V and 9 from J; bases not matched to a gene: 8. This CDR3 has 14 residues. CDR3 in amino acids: CASSAQGARGTIYF. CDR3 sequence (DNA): TGTGCCAGCAGTGCGCAGGGGGCCCGCGGCACCATATATTTT.

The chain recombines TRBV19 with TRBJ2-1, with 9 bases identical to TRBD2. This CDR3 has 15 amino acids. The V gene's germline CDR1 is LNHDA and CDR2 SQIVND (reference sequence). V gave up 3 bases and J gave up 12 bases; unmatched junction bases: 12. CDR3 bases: TGTGCCAGTAGTATTGAGCCTAGCGGGGAGCTAATGCAGTTCTTC. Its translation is CASSIEPSGELMQFF.

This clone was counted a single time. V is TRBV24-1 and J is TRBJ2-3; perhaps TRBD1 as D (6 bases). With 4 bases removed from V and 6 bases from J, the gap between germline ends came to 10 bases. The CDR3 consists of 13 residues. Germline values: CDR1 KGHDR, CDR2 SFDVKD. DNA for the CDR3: TGTGCCACCAGTGACGCAGGGGTGGATACGCAGTATTTT. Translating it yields CATSDAGVDTQYF.

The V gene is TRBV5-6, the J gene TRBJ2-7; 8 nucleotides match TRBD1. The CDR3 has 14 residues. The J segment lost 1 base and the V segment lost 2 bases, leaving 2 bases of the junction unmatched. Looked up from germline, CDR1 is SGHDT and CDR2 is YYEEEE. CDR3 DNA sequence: TGTGCCAGCAGCTTCCGACAGGGGTCCTACGAGCAGTACTTC. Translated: CASSFRQGSYEQYF.

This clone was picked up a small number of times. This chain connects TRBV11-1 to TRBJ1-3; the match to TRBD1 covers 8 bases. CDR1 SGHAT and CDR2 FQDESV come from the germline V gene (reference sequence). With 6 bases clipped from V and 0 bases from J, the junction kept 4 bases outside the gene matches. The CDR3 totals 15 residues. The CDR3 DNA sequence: TGTGCCAGCAGGGGGACAGGAAGCTCTGGAAACACCATATATTTT. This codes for CASRGTGSSGNTIYF.

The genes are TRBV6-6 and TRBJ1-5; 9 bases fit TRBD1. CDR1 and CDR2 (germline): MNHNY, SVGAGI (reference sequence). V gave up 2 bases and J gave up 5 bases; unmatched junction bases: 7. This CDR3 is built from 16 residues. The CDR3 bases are TGTGCCAGCAGTTACACGGGACAGGGCGGCGATCAGCCCCAGCATTTT. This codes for CASSYTGQGGDQPQHF.

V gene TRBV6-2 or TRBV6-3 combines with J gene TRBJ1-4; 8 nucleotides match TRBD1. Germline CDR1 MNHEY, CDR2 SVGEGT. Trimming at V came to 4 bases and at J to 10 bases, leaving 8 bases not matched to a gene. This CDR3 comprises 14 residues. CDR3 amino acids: CASSFGQGDGKLFF. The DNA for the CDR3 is TGTGCCAGCAGTTTTGGACAGGGAGATGGAAAACTGTTTTTT.

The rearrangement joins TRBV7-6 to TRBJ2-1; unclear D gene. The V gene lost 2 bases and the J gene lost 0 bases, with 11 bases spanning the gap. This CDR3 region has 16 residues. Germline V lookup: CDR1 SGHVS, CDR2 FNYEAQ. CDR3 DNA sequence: TGTGCCAGCAGCTTAAGCGCTGTGAGCTCCTACAATGAGCAGTTCTTC. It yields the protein CASSLSAVSSYNEQFF.

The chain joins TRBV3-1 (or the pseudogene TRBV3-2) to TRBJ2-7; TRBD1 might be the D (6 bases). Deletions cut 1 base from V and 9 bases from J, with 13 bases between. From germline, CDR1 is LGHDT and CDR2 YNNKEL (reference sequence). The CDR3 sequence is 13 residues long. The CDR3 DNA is TGTGCCAGCAGCCAAGTACAGGGAAAGGCGCAGTACTTC. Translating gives CASSQVQGKAQYF.

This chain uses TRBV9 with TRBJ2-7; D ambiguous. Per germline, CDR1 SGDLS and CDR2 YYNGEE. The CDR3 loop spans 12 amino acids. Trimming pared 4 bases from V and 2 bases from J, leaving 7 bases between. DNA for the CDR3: TGTGCCAGCAGCCCGAACACCTACGAGCAGTACTTC. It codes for CASSPNTYEQYF.

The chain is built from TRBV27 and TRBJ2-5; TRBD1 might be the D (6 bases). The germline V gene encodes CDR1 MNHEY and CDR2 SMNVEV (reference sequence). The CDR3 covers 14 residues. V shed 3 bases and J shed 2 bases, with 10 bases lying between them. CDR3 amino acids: CASSLRTVQETQYF. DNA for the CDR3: TGTGCCAGCAGTTTGAGGACAGTTCAAGAGACCCAGTACTTC.

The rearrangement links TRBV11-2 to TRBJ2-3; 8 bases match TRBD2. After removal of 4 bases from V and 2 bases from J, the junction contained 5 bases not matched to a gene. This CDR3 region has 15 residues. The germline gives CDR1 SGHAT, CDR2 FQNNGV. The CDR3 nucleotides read TGTGCCAGCAGCTCGGTAGCGGGGATCACAGATACGCAGTATTTT. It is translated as CASSSVAGITDTQYF.

The CDR3 DNA is TGTGCCAGCTCACGAACGACAGGGCTAAGGTACGAGCAGTACTTC. It specifies CASSRTTGLRYEQYF. The chain has TRBV18 and TRBJ2-7; 7 bases line up with TRBD1. Germline CDR1 KGHSH, CDR2 LQKENI. V lost 4 bases to trimming and J lost 4 bases; unmatched junction nucleotides: 10. CDR3 length: 15 amino acids.

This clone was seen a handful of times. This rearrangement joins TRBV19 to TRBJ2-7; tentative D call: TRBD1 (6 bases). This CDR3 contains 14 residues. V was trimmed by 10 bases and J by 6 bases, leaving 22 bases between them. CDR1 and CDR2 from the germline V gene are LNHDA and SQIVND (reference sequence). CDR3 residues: CATRGGPGPIEQYF. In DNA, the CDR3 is TGTGCCACCCGAGGGGGACCGGGTCCCATCGAGCAGTACTTC.

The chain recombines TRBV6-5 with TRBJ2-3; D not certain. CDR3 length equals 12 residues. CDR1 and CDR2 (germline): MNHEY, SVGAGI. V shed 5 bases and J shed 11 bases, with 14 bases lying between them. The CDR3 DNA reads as TGTGCCAGCAGTACGCCCGCGTCCGTGCAGTATTTT. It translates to CASSTPASVQYF.

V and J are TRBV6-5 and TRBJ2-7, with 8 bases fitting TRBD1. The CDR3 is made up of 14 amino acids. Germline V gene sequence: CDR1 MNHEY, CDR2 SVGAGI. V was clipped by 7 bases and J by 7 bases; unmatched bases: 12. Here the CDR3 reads CASKGGQGAREQYF. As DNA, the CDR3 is TGTGCCAGCAAGGGCGGGCAGGGGGCGAGGGAGCAGTACTTC.

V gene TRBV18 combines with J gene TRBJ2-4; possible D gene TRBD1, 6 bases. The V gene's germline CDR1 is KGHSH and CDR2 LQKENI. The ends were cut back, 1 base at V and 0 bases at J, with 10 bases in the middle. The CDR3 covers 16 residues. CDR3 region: CASSPQGVLAKNIQYF. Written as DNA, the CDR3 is TGTGCCAGCTCACCACAGGGGGTTCTAGCCAAAAACATTCAGTACTTC.

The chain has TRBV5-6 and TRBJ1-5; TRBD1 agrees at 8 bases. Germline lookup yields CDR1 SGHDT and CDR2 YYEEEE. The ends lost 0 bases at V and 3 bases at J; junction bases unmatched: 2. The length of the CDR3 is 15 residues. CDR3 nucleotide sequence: TGTGCCAGCAGCTTGGGGGACAGGTTCAATCAGCCCCAGCATTTT. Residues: CASSLGDRFNQPQHF.

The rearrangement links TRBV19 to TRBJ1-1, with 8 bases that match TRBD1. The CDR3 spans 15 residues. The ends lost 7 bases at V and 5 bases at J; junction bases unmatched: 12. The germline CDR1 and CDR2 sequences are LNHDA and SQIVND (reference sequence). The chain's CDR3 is CASIPEPTGETEAFF. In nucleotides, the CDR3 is TGTGCCAGTATCCCCGAGCCGACAGGGGAAACTGAAGCTTTCTTT.

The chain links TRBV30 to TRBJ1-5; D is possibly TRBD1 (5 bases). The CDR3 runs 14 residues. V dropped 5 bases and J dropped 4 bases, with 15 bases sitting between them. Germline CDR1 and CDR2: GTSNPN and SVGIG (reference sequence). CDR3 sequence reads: CAWSLGPPNQPQHF. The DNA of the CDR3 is TGTGCCTGGTCCTTGGGGCCGCCTAATCAGCCCCAGCATTTT.

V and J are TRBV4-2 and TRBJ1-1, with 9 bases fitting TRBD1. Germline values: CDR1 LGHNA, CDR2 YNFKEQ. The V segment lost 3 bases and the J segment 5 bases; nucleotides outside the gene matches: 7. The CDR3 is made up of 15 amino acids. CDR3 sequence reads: CASSQEGQGGTEAFF. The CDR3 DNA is TGTGCCAGCAGCCAGGAGGGACAGGGAGGGACTGAAGCTTTCTTT.

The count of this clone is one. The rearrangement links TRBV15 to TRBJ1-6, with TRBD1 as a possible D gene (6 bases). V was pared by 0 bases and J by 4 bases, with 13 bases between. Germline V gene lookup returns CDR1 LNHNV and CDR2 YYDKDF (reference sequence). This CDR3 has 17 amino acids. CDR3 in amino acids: CATSRDDRFGYNSPLHF. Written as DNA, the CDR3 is TGTGCCACCAGCAGAGATGACAGGTTTGGGTATAATTCACCCCTCCACTTT.

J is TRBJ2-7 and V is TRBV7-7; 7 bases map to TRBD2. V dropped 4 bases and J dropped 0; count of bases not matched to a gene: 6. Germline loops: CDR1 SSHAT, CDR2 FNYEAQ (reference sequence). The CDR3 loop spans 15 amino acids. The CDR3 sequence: CASSSSGGSSYEQYF. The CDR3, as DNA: TGTGCCAGCAGCTCTAGCGGAGGGAGCTCCTACGAGCAGTACTTC. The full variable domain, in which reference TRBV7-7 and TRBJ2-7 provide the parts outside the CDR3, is GAGVSQSPRYKVTKRGQDVTLRCDPISSHATLYWYQQALGQGPEFLTYFNYEAQPDKSGLPSDRFSAERPEGSISTLTIQRTEQRDSAMYRCASSSSGGSSYEQYFGPGTRLTVT.

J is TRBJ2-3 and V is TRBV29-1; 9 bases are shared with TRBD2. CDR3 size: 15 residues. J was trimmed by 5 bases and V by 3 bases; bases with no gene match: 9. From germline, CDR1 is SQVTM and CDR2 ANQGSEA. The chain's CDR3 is CSVEAGREGLDTQYF. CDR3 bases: TGCAGCGTTGAGGCGGGGCGGGAGGGATTAGATACGCAGTATTTT.

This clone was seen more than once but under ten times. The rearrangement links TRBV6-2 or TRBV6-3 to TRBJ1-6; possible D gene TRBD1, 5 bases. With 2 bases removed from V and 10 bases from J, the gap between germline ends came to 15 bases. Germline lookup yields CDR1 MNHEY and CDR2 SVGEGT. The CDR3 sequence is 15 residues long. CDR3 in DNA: TGTGCCAGCAGTTACGCGGGGCAGGAGCGATCACCCCTCCACTTT. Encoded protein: CASSYAGQERSPLHF.

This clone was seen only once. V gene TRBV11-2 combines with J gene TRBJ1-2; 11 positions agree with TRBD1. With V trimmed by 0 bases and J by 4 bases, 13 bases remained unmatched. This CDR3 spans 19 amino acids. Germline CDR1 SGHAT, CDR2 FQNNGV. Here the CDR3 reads CASSLDRYDGDRGVYGYTF. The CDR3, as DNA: TGTGCCAGCAGCTTAGATCGATACGATGGGGACAGGGGGGTCTATGGCTACACCTTC.

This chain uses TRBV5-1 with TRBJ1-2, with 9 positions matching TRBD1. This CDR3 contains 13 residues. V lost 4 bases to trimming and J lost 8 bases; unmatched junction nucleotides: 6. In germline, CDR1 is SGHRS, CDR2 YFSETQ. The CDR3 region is CASSPRTGEGYTF. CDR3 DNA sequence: TGCGCCAGCAGCCCGCGGACAGGGGAAGGCTACACCTTC.

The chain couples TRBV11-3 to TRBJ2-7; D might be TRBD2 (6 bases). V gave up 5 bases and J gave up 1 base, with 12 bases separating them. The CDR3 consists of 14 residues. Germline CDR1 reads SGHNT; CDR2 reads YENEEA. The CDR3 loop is CASSTAGESYEQYF. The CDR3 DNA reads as TGTGCCAGCAGCACAGCGGGTGAATCCTACGAGCAGTACTTC.

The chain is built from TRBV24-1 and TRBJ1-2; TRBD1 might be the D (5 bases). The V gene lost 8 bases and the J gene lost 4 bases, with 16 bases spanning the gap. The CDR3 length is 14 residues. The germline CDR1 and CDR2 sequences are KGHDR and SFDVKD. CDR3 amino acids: CATTVMGGGYGYTF. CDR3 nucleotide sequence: TGTGCCACCACCGTTATGGGGGGGGGCTATGGCTACACCTTC.